This T cell receptor beta chain came from a study of shared clonotypes between healthy human individuals. CDR1 and CDR2 (germline): GTSNPN, SVGIG (reference sequence). Trimming removed 6 bases from V and 11 bases from J, with 19 bases in between. The CDR3 is 12 amino acids. Assay: immunoSEQ multiplex PCR; the TCRdb copy retains only in-frame clones and omits some. The table has roughly 1,100,000 clones, about three quarters seen once. Sequencing was performed on memory CD4+ T cells sorted from blood. The subset is: CD45RA-negative fraction. This chain joins TRBV30 and TRBJ2-5, with D hard to call. The TCR originated in a man in his late teens or twenties in good health. The CDR3 spells CACSQGVEEQYF. The DNA of the CDR3 is TGTGCCTGCTCCCAAGGTGTCGAGGAGCAGTACTTC.